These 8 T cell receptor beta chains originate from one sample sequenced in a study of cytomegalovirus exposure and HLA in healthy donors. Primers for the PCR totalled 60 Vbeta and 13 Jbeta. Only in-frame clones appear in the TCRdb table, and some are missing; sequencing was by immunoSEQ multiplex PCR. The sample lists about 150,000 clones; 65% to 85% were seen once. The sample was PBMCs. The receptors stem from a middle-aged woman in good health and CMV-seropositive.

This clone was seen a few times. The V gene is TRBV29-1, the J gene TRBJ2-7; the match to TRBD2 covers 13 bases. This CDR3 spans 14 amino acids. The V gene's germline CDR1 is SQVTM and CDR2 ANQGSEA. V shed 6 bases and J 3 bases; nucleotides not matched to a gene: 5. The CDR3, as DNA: TGCAGCGTAGACAGACTAGCGGGAGGCTACGAGCAGTACTTC. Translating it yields CSVDRLAGGYEQYF.

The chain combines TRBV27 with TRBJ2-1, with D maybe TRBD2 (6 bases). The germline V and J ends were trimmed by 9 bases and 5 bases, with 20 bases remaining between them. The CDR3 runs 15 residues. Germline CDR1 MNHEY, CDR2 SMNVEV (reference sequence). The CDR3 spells CASTSLGVADNEQFF. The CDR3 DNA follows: TGTGCCAGTACAAGCCTTGGGGTAGCGGACAATGAGCAGTTCTTC.

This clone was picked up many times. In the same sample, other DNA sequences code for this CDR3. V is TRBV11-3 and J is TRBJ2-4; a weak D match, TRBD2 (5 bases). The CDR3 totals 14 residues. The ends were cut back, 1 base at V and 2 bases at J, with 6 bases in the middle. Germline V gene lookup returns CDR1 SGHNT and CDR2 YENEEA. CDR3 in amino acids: CASSLGGSKNIQYF. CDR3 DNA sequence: TGTGCCAGCAGCTTAGGCGGGTCCAAAAACATTCAGTACTTC.

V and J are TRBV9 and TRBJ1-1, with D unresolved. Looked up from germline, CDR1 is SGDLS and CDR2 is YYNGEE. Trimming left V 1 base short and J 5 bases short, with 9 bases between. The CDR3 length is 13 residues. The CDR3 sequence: CASSVTSSTEAFF. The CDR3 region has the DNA TGTGCCAGCAGCGTAACGAGTTCTACTGAAGCTTTCTTT.

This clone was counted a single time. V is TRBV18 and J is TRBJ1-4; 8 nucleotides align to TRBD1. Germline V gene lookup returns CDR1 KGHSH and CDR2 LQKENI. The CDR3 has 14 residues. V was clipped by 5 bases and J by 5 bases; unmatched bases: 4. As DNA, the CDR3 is TGTGCCAGCTCATTCGACAGGGGCAATGAAAAACTGTTTTTT. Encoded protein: CASSFDRGNEKLFF. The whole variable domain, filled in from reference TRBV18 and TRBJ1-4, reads NAGVMQNPRHLVRRRGQEARLRCSPMKGHSHVYWYRQLPEEGLKFMVYLQKENIIDESGMPKERFSAEFPKEGPSILRIQQVVRGDSAAYFCASSFDRGNEKLFFGSGTQLSVL.

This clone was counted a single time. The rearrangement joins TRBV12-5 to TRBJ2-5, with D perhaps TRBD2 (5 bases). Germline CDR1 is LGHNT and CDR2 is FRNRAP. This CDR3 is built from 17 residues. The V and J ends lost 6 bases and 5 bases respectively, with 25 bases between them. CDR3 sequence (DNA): TGTGCTAGTGGGCGGATATTGGACTTCCCCACAATGGAGACCCAGTACTTC. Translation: CASGRILDFPTMETQYF.

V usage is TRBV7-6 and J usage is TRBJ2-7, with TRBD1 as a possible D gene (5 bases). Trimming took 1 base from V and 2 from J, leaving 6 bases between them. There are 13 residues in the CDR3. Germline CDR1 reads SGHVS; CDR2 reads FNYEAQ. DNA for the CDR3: TGTGCCAGCAGCTTAGGGACAACCTACGAGCAGTACTTC. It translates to CASSLGTTYEQYF.

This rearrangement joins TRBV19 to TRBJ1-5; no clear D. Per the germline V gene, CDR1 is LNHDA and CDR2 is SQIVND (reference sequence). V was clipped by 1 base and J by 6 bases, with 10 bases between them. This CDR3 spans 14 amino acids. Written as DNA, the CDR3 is TGTGCCAGTAGTATAGTACGGGTAGGTCAGCCCCAGCATTTT. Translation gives CASSIVRVGQPQHF.